Below, 5 T cell receptor beta chains from the same sample are listed, as sequenced in a study of shared clonotypes between healthy human individuals. Method: immunoSEQ multiplex PCR; TCRdb's copy keeps in-frame clones and lacks some. The sample holds some 530,000 clones, over 70% seen once. Sequencing was performed on PBMCs. The receptors originated from a woman aged 40-49 years in good health. Some clones in this sample may be carry-over from other donors' samples.

The chain joins TRBV5-1 to TRBJ2-3; no clear D. V was clipped by 0 bases and J by 2 bases, with 10 bases between them. The CDR3 loop spans 15 amino acids. In germline, CDR1 is SGHRS, CDR2 YFSETQ. This CDR3 is CASSLVGLNTDTQYF. Here the CDR3 DNA reads TGCGCCAGCAGCTTGGTGGGCCTTAACACAGATACGCAGTATTTT. The full variable domain, in which reference TRBV5-1 and TRBJ2-3 provide the parts outside the CDR3, is KAGVTQTPRYLIKTRGQQVTLSCSPISGHRSVSWYQQTPGQGLQFLFEYFSETQRNKGNFPGRFSGRQFSNSRSEMNVSTLELGDSALYLCASSLVGLNTDTQYFGPGTRLTVL.

The rearrangement links TRBV20-1 to TRBJ2-7; D unresolved. Germline lookup yields CDR1 DFQATT and CDR2 SNEGSKA (reference sequence). This CDR3 region has 10 residues. Trimming removed 6 bases at V and 7 bases at J, with 10 bases between. DNA of the CDR3: TGCAGTGCCCGCCGTGAAGAGCAGTACTTC. As protein: CSARREEQYF.

The gene calls are TRBV5-1 and TRBJ2-1; D unresolved. Trimming shortened V by 0 bases and J by 4 bases, and 8 bases separated the two germline ends. This CDR3 has 14 residues. The V gene's germline CDR1 is SGHRS and CDR2 YFSETQ. The CDR3 spells CASSLEGMYNEQFF. CDR3 coding DNA: TGCGCCAGCAGCTTGGAGGGAATGTACAATGAGCAGTTCTTC.

The chain uses TRBV5-4 and TRBJ2-7; D is perhaps TRBD2 (6 bases). CDR1 is SGHNT and CDR2 is YYREEE in the germline V gene (reference sequence). The CDR3 loop spans 15 amino acids. Trimming took off 4 bases at V and 0 bases at J, with 14 bases between the two ends. CDR3 in amino acids: CASSQRVADSYEQYF. The DNA of the CDR3 is TGTGCCAGCAGCCAGCGGGTCGCGGACTCCTACGAGCAGTACTTC.

Turning to this clone: A far larger clone lies a single base away; this is likely a read error. Distinct nucleotide sequences in the sample also encode this CDR3. The chain employs TRBV2 and TRBJ2-5; D gene uncertain. The end of the DNA fits TRBJ2-7 better, so the J call may be wrong. The CDR3 consists of 12 residues. Germline V gene data show CDR1 as SNHLY and CDR2 as FYNNEI. CDR3 DNA sequence: TGTGCTAGCAGTGGTGGACGTTACGAGCAGTACTTC. Protein sequence: CASSGGRYEQYF.